A single T cell receptor beta chain is shown here with its context. Its antigen is not known. Alongside a J-beta primer mix, a sample-barcoded 5' primer served in a second PCR lasting 7 to 11 cycles. Via MiXCR, TCRdb re-called the 5' RACE reads, giving one row per CDR3 protein. The table lists around 990,000 distinct CDR3 sequences, about 23% of them singletons. This specimen comes from a study of blood T cells in healthy people across ages. Study background: With template switching, about one barcoded beta molecule was captured per two T cells.

Study-level findings and limits: Strong correlation existed between TCR beta diversity and naive T cell percentage. As age increased, TCR beta diversity per million T cells fell in a roughly linear fashion.

From germline, CDR1 is SGHTA and CDR2 FQGTGA. This CDR3 comprises 13 residues. A minimum of 7 million PBMCs was isolated per sample. In addition, the sample was reused for a study of T cells of mothers and their children.

The origin of this receptor is a girl aged 2-10 years in good health. The chain recombines TRBV7-3 with TRBJ2-5; D gene unclear. The better agreement between TRBJ2-7 and the DNA end casts doubt on the J call. The sample taken for sequencing was blood. The CDR3: CASSLEGQDEQYF. CDR3 in DNA: TGTGCCAGCAGCCTCGAAGGCCAAGACGAGCAGTACTTC.